The clone carrying this T cell receptor beta chain has just a few counts. Its specificity is unknown. Germline loops: CDR1 SGHTA, CDR2 FQGTGA. V lost 5 bases and J lost 3, with 15 bases in between. The CDR3 spans 15 residues. The data were taken from a study of cytomegalovirus exposure and HLA in healthy donors. Study findings and constraints: What was likely a sequencing artifact was a cluster of highly shared sequence variants.

Both 60 Vbeta primers and 13 Jbeta primers went into the PCR. This table comes from immunoSEQ multiplex PCR, and its TCRdb copy is limited to in-frame clones, with some not included. The sample has 150,000 to 200,000 clones, just over 75% seen once. Sequences were obtained from PBMCs. The sequence came from a woman aged 40 to 50 in good health and CMV-seronegative. V gene TRBV7-3 combines with J gene TRBJ2-3; D is perhaps TRBD1 (6 bases). CDR3 loop: CASSRGTPPTDTQYF. Here the CDR3 DNA reads TGTGCCAGCAGCAGGGGGACCCCCCCGACAGATACGCAGTATTTT.